The clone carrying this T cell receptor beta chain has more than one count but fewer than ten. No antigen is known for it. The data belong to a study of cytomegalovirus exposure and HLA in healthy donors. Study-level results: TCR beta chains numbering about 160 were designated cytomegalovirus-associated.

The PCR ran on 60 Vbeta and 13 Jbeta primers. Sequencing was performed with immunoSEQ multiplex PCR; in TCRdb, only in-frame clones are kept and a portion is missing. The table shows about 120,000 clones, with around 72% occurring only once. The CDR3 length is 15 residues. The germline V gene encodes CDR1 SGHVS and CDR2 FNYEAQ. Sequenced input: PBMCs. The receptor's source is a young man in good health and CMV-seronegative. The chain is built from TRBV7-6 and TRBJ2-5, with TRBD1 matching 12 bases. The DNA end favors TRBJ2-7, so the J call may be wrong. The CDR3 sequence is CASSPGTGGDYEQYF. For the CDR3, the DNA is TGTGCCAGCAGCCCAGGGACAGGGGGCGACTACGAGCAGTACTTC.